This note documents a single TCR beta chain sequence. What it binds is unknown. The data derive from a study of T cells expressing NK-cell markers. For the study at large: Eight donors were sequenced, of whom seven were HCMV-seropositive, while the remaining one was HCMV-seronegative. Findings of the study overall: What remained unclear was the HCMV specificity of expanded NKG2C+ T cell clones.

CDR3 length equals 15 residues. A 5'RACE template switching approach incorporating UMIs was used to make TCR beta cDNA. TCRdb re-analyzed the 5' RACE reads; it lists each CDR3 protein once, without DNA. Its clone listing holds a few hundred thousand distinct CDR3 sequences. Sequencing was performed on blood T cells: a sorted CD56 or NKG2C T cell subset, CD4+ or CD8+ T cells, or bulk PBMC T cells (not recorded which). The source of this sequence is a man aged 18 to 69 in good health. The chain combines TRBV12-3 or TRBV12-4 with TRBJ1-5; TCRdb returns TRBD1, unconfirmable since there is no DNA. CDR3 sequence reads: CASSNYRFDNQPQHF.